This T cell receptor (beta chain) was recovered during a study of shared clonotypes between healthy human individuals. Per sorted-subset replicate PCR, input was approximately 0.2 ug DNA, representing about 30,000 T cell genomes. The assay was immunoSEQ multiplex PCR, and TCRdb's table has in-frame clones only and misses some. This table holds some 1.5 million clones, 98% found once. This CDR3 is 14 amino acids long. With 5 bases clipped from V and 4 bases from J, the junction kept 2 bases outside the gene matches. In germline, CDR1 is SGHTA, CDR2 FQGTGA. Donors had no recently reported acute infections or vaccinations and were HIV-negative.

Input material: naive CD4+ T cells sorted from blood. Subset described: CD45RA+ positively selected. The chain links TRBV7-3 to TRBJ2-3, with TRBD2 matching over 11 bases. This clonotype was sampled from a man aged 25-40 years in good health. The CDR3 reads CASSHSGRADTQYF. The CDR3 region has the DNA TGTGCCAGCAGCCATAGCGGGAGGGCAGATACGCAGTATTTT. The full variable domain, in which reference TRBV7-3 and TRBJ2-3 provide the parts outside the CDR3, is GAGVSQTPSNKVTEKGKYVELRCDPISGHTALYWYRQSLGQGPEFLIYFQGTGAADDSGLPNDRFFAVRPEGSVSTLKIQRTERGDSAVYLCASSHSGRADTQYFGPGTRLTVL.